This T cell receptor (beta chain) is from a study of cytomegalovirus exposure and HLA in healthy donors (dated by TCRdb to the late 2010s). At the level of the whole study: An earlier analysis of some 620 of the donors reported roughly 300 Gb of sequence data and 95 million to 120 million unique TCR beta sequences obtained from around 170 million T cells. A later analysis re-examined previously published TCR beta repertoires from about 700 donors and added high-resolution HLA genotyping to investigate patterns of TCR occurrence. A separate validation cohort of 90 to 150 different subjects was used in addition to the roughly 620-subject first cohort. Of the roughly 400 genotyped donors, around 81% fell in the genetic ancestry cluster associated with self-reported Caucasian donors. Both class I and class II loci were covered by HLA typing, at four-digit resolution. Donor age, sex, ethnicity and CMV serostatus were compiled alongside the repertoire data. Every discovery cohort repertoire had been produced on one sequencing platform. Approximately 310 gigabases of sequencing data and around 90 million unique TCR sequences made up an early release that covered approximately 700 HLA-typed donors. Four or five DR-DQ haplotypes were handled as single units for association and clustering because linkage in the cohort was strong. Typing coverage varied by locus: about 620-630 donors for A, B, C, DRB1 and DQB1; roughly 520 for DQA1; approximately 570 for DPA1; 450 to 480 for DPB1. In the later analysis, no new phenotypic data were used to find candidate immune exposures; instead, reliance was placed on TCR beta sequences and their occurrence across donors. A later genetic analysis used genome-wide SNP genotypes for about 65% of the 666 donors, treating that subset as a discovery cohort. An earlier analysis of around 540 of the donors applied high-throughput TCR beta sequencing to assess whether each TCR beta V gene segment acted as functional or pseudogenic. Using immunosequencing, the study profiled T cell repertoires from 666 subjects and related those repertoires to cytomegalovirus serostatus. Among about 370 genotyped donors of the cohort, an average of approximately 220,000 unique TCR beta nucleotide sequences was sequenced per donor, of which 15% to 20% were non-productive. The study aimed to test whether signatures of past pathogen exposure could be identified by cataloging public T cell receptors. To predict cytomegalovirus infection status, the study combined high-throughput TCR immunosequencing, statistical association of individual TCRs with disease status, and machine learning. The study at large found these results: Most CMV-associated TCR beta chains appeared to be HLA-restricted in a later analysis, and the HLA associations seemed to be driven largely by CMV exposure. HLA typing was unavailable for some donors at each locus, so association tests used only the typed subset. Linkage disequilibrium might explain the correlated functional status among segregating V segments, but an unknown experimental factor could not be ruled out. In vitro tests confirmed that a few of the cytomegalovirus-associated TCR beta chains recognize cytomegalovirus antigens. In an earlier analysis of more than 500 of the donors, most TCR beta V segments appeared in productive rearrangements about 87% or about 30% of the time, broadly matching IMGT annotations. The study gave a list of under 200 TCR beta chains associated with cytomegalovirus. The presence/absence analyses assumed that sequencing depth was roughly uniform across donors, and that assumption may not be true. Several of the top co-occurrence clusters appeared to be linked to parvovirus B19, influenza, CMV and Epstein-Barr virus, according to a later analysis. A further reported finding was that TCR beta sequences accurately predicted the HLA-A and HLA-B alleles for most subjects in the first cohort. The sequencing pipeline was judged likely to have produced a cluster of highly shared sequence variants as a technical artifact. The 87-base-pair reads could not distinguish some IMGT-functional V segments, including TRBV6-2 and TRBV6-3, so those segments were excluded. According to the authors, the approach could potentially be generalized to other disease states and immunological phenotypes. Immune exposure information for the cohort was limited to CMV serostatus. The earlier analysis of 587 of the donors excluded roughly 17 rarely observed V segments, including chromosome 9 orphons, because counts were too low. In a later genetic analysis, fewer N-insertions in productive TCRs were reported among donors in an Asian-associated ancestry cluster than the roughly 700-donor mean. A later analysis found that TCR association rates varied across HLA loci, with DRB1 alleles showing the most associated TCRs and HLA-C alleles the fewest. The classifier was reported to diagnose cytomegalovirus status with high specificity and sensitivity in both the original cohort and the validation cohort. Specific HLA alleles were associated with about 17,000 TCR beta sequences at a false discovery rate of 0.05 in a later analysis. V-gene and J-gene trimming of TCR beta chains was associated with a missense DCLRE1C variant in a later genetic analysis, and the association was replicated in an independent cohort. When HLA alleles, especially DR and DQ, strongly co-occurred, attributing TCR associations to individual alleles was difficult. This cohort had only TCR beta chains sequenced, and the lack of alpha or paired-chain data limited which features could be detected. A later analysis found that HLA-associated TCR beta chains were more clonally expanded and had lower generation probabilities than equally common non-associated chains. Most TCR sequences were observed very rarely across donors, whereas some public TCRs were present in many individuals.

With respect to this clone: Its antigen target is currently unknown. Base quality data are lacking; no much larger clone is found one base away.

V is clipped by 1 base and J by 4 bases, and the sequence between their germline boundaries is 14 bases long. CDR1 GTSNPN and CDR2 SVGIG are derived from the germline V gene (reference sequence). Spanning cysteine to phenylalanine, the CDR3 consists of 15 amino acids. Kept here is only the CDR3 DNA, which spans 45 bases and is read in frame from base 1. The library relied on the immunoSEQ multiplex PCR assay. The multiplex PCR relied on a mix of 60 forward primers for TCR Vbeta segments and 13 reverse primers for TCR Jbeta segments. Amplification of the CDR3 region of rearranged TCR beta genes was performed with a multiplex PCR assay on genomic DNA. Amplified TCR beta libraries were sequenced as 87-base-pair reads on the Illumina HiSeq System. The original methods were these. Across the 700 or so repertoires, a later analysis counted some 80 million unique TCR beta chains, around 11 million of which were shared by at least two donors. To remove PCR and sequencing errors, raw reads were error-corrected and collapsed into unique sequences using a nearest-neighbor algorithm that merged closely related sequences. To assign V, D and J gene segments, CDR3 sequences were aligned to IMGT reference sequences. For a sequence to be retained, at least a six-nucleotide match to both a V gene segment and a J gene segment was required. Rearrangements were called productive when the CDR3 lacked stop codons and stayed in frame with V and J; all others were non-productive. Following IMGT convention, CDR3 was defined as the stretch from the second conserved V-encoded cysteine up to the conserved J-encoded phenylalanine. In an earlier analysis of around 600 of the donors, sequences lacking an unambiguous match to a single V gene segment were excluded. An earlier analysis of 587 of the donors called V segments functional above 56.7% productive rearrangements and segregating when the between-donor standard deviation exceeded 5%. A statistical classification framework was built for diagnosing cytomegalovirus status from the catalog of TCR beta chain sequences. In a later analysis, TCR nucleotide sequences were compared against IMGT/GENE-DB human TR gene sequences so that V and J genes could be assigned. Using the TCRdist pipeline, a later analysis assigned CDR3 sequences along with most-parsimonious VDJ recombination scenarios. In a later analysis, each TCR beta chain was defined by its CDR3 amino acid sequence together with its V-gene family, and reads without a unique V-gene family were excluded. A later analysis removed 500 to 650 highly shared, low-generation-probability nucleotide sequences to deal with suspected cross-contamination and a sequencing artifact. A later analysis calculated a clonal expansion index for each public chain from normalized within-repertoire ranks of inferred template counts. Generation probabilities in a later analysis came from a VDJ recombination model fitted to out-of-frame rearrangements, and those results were checked against IGoR. A later analysis scored TCR-TCR, TCR-HLA and TCR-CMV co-occurrence with hypergeometric tests, applying a repertoire-size bias correction to TCR pairs. False discovery rates were estimated in a later analysis by permuting HLA or CMV assignments 20 times. In a later analysis, co-occurring TCRs were grouped using DBSCAN, with TCRdist sequence similarity added in when clustering inside HLA-allele-positive subsets. For co-occurrence clustering, repertoires with fewer than 30,000 or more than 120,000 public chains were excluded, along with 5 or 6 repertoires with anomalous nucleotide sharing. TCRdb mirrors the immuneACCESS table, restricted to in-frame sequences. Some clones are absent from its copies; in checked studies, under half trace to an unresolved V gene, and the reason for the others is unknown. The V and J calls and the clone size are those of that table, but D and trimming were determined from the DNA. The sample contains tens of thousands of clones, around 73% of them found a single time. The ten largest clonotypes hold roughly 5.5% of the sample.

The cohort comprised more than 550 healthy bone marrow donors. Cohort members were all nominally healthy when sampled, although unrecorded immune exposures were likely present. The donor was CMV seronegative and was included in the group of approximately 350 seronegative cohort members. A peripheral blood sample was collected from each donor, and TCR beta sequencing was performed on peripheral blood mononuclear cells. The Qiagen DNeasy Blood Extraction Kit was used to extract genomic DNA from the blood cell samples. This chain joins TRBV30 to TRBJ1-5; TRBD1 might be the D gene, on 5 matching bases. Input material: PBMCs. The TCR comes from a man in his fifties in good health and CMV-seronegative. In nucleotide form, the sequence is TGTGCCTGGAGTGCCCCCACGGGACTGAATCAGCCCCAGCATTTT. It codes for CAWSAPTGLNQPQHF.